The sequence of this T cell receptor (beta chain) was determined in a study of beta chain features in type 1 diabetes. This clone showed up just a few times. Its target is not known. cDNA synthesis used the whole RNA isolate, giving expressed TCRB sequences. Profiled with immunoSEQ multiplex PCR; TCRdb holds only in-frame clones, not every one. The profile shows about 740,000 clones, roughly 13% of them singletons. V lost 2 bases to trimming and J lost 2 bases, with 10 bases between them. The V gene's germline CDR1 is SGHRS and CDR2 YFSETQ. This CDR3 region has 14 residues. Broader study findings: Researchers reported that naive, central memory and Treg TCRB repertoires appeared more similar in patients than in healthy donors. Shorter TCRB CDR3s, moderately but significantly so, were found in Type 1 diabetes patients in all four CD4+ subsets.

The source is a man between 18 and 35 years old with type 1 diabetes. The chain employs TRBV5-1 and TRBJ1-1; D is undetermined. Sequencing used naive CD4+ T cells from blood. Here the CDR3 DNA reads TGCGCCAGCAGCTTTCTCTGGGGAAACACTGAAGCTTTCTTT. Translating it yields CASSFLWGNTEAFF.